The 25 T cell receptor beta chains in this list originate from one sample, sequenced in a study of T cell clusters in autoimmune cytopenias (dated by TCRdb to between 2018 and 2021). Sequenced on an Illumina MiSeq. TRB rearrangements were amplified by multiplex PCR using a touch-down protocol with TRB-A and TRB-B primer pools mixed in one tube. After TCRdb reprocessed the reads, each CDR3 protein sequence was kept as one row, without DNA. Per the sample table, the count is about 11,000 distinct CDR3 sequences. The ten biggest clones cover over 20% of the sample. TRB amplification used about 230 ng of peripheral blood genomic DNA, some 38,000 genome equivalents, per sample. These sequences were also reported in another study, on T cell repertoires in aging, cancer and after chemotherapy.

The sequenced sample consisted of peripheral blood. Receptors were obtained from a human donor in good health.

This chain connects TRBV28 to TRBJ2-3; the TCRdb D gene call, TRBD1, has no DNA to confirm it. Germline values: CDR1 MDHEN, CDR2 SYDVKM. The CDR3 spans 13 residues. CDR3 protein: CASSPGQEDTQYF.

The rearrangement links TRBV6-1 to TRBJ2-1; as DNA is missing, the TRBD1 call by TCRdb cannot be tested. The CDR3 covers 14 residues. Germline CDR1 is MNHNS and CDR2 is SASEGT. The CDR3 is CASSRDRGYNEQFF.

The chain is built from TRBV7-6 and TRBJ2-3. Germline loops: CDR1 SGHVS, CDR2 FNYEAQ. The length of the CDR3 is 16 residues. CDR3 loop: CASSVTGSSLTDTQYF.

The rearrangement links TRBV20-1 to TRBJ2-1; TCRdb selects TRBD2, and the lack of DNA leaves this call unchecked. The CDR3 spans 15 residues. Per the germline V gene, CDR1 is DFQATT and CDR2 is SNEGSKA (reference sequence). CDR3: CSALKLAGGPNEQFF.

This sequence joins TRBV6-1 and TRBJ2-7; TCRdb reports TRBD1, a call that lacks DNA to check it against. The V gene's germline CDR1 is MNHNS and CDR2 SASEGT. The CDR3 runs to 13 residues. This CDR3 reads CASGQAKSYEQYF.

The CDR3 sequence: CASSLGGTAGLEQYF. The J gene is TRBJ2-7, the V gene TRBV12-3 or TRBV12-4; TCRdb calls TRBD1, which cannot be checked without DNA. The CDR3 sequence is 15 residues long.

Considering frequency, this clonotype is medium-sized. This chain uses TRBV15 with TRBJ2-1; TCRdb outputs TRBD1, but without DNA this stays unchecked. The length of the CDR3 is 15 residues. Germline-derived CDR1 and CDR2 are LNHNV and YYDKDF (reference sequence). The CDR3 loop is CATSRSRQGRDEQFF.

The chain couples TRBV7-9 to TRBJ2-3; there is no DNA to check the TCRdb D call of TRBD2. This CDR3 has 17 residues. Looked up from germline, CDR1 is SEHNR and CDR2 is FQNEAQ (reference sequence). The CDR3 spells CASSAGLAGSRTDTQYF.

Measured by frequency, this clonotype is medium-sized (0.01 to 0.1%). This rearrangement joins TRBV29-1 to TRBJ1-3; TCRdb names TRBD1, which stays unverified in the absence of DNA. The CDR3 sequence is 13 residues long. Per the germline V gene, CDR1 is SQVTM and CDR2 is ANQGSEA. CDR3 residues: CSVLGQGRNTIYF.

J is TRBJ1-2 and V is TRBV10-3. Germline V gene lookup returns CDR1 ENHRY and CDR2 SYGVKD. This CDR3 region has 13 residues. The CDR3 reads CAISDTVNYGYTF.

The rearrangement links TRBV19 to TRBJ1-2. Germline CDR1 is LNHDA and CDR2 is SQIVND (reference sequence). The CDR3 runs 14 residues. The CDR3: CASSSVGANYGYTF.

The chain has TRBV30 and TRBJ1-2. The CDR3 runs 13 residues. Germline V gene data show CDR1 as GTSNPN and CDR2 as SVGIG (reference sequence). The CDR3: CAWSVQQGGGYTF.

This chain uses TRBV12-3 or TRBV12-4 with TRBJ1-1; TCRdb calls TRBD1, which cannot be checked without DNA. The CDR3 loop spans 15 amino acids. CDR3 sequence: CASSTGDRGNTEAFF.

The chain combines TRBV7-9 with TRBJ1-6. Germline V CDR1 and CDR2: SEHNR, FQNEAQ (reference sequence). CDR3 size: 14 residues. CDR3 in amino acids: CATTPRSYNSPLHF.

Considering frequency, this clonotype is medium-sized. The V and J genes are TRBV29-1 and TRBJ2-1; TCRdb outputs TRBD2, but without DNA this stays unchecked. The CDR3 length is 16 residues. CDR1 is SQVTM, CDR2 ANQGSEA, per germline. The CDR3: CSVGGQGLASYNEQFF.

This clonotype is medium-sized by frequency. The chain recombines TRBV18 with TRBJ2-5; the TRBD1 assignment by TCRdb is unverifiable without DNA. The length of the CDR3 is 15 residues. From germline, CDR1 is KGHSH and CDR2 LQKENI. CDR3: CASSPGQGARETQYF. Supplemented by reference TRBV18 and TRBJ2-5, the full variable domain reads NAGVMQNPRHLVRRRGQEARLRCSPMKGHSHVYWYRQLPEEGLKFMVYLQKENIIDESGMPKERFSAEFPKEGPSILRIQQVVRGDSAAYFCASSPGQGARETQYFGPGTRLLVL.

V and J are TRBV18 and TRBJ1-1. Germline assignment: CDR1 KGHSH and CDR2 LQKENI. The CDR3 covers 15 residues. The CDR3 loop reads CASSPPRGKNTEAFF.

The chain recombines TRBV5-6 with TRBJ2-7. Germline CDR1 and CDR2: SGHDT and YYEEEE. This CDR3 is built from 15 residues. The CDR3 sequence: CASSLLRRGSYEQYF.

The CDR3: CASSYSPRSDTNEKLFF. The rearrangement joins TRBV6-1 to TRBJ1-4; TCRdb selects TRBD1, and the lack of DNA leaves this call unchecked. The germline CDR1 and CDR2 sequences are MNHNS and SASEGT. CDR3 length equals 17 residues.

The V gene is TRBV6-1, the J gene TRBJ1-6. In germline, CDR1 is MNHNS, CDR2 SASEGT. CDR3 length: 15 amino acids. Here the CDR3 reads CASSEGLPSHSPLHF.

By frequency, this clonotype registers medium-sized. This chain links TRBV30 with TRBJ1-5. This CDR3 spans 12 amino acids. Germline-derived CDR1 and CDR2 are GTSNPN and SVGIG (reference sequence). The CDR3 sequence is CAWSVQGQPQHF.

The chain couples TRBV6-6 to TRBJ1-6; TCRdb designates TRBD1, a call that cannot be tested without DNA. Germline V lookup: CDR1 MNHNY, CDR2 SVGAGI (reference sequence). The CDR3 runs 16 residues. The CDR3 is CASSLEDSSRYSPLHF.

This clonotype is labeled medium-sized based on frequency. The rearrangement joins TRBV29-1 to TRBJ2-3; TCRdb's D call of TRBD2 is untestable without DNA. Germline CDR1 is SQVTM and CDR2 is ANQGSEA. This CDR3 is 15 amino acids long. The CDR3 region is CSVVGSAGGPDTQYF.

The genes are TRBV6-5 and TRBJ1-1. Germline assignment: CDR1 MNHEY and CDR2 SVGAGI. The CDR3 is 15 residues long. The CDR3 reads CASSYGFGDFSEAFF.

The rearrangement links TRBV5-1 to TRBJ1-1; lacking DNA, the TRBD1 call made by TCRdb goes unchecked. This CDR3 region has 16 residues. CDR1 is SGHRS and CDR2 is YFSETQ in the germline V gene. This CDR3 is CASSLRDRALNTEAFF.